This T cell receptor (beta chain) stems from a study of T cells in tuberculosis. The table came from immunoSEQ multiplex PCR; TCRdb's copy has only in-frame clones and leaves some out. The sample includes 25,000 to 30,000 clones, approximately 95% of them seen just once. Germline CDR1 reads SGHTS; CDR2 reads YDEGEE. The germline V and J ends were trimmed by 5 bases and 2 bases, with 16 bases remaining between them. The CDR3 consists of 15 residues. Sample: PBMCs. This TCR was recovered from a donor between 10 and 29 years old with latent tuberculosis or without tuberculosis infection. The chain carries TRBV5-8 and TRBJ1-1, with D maybe TRBD1 (5 bases). CDR3 nucleotide sequence: TGTGCCAGCAGTTATCGGGCCAGGGTAAACACTGAAGCTTTCTTT. It encodes CASSYRARVNTEAFF.